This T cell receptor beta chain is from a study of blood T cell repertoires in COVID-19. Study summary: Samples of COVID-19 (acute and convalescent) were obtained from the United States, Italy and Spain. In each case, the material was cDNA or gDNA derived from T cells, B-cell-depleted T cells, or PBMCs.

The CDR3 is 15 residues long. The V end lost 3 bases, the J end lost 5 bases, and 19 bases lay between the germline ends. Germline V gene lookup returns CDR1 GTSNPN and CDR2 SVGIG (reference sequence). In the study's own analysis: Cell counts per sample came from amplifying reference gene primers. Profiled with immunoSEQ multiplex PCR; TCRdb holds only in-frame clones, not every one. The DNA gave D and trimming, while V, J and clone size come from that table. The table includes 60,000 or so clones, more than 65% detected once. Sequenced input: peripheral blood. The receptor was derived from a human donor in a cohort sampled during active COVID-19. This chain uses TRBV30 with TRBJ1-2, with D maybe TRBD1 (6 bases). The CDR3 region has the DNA TGTGCCTGGAGACGACCGAGGCAGGGGAGTTATGGCTACACCTTC. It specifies CAWRRPRQGSYGYTF.